This is a list of T cell receptor beta chains from one sample in a study of blood T cell repertoires in COVID-19. The repertoire was sequenced with immunoSEQ multiplex PCR; TCRdb's copy has only in-frame clones and lacks some. The top ten clones hold about 2.2% of a sample with 200,000 to 250,000 clones, around 85% of them seen once. Sequenced: peripheral blood. The receptors were gathered from a woman aged 45-60 years with acute or convalescent COVID-19. Each CDR3 is given with its conserved first and last residue. The D gene is left open where the match is weak. Only part of the rows carry a size: once, few, many, or a class if the clone is expanded.

V: TRBV7-9; D: NA; size: NA; J: TRBJ1-2; DNA: TGTGCCAGCAGCCCCCGGGGGACCCAACCTAACTATGGCTACACCTTC; CDR3: CASSPRGTQPNYGYTF
V: TRBV21-1; D: NA; size: NA; J: TRBJ2-3; DNA: TGTGCCAGCAGCAAAATGGAGGATACGCAGTATTTT; CDR3: CASSKMEDTQYF
V: TRBV30; D: NA; size: NA; J: TRBJ2-2; DNA: TGTGCCTGTATTCCGACAGGCACCGGGGAGCTGTTTTTT; CDR3: CACIPTGTGELFF
V: TRBV6-5; D: TRBD2; size: NA; J: TRBJ2-7; DNA: TGTGCCAGCAGTTACAAGCGGGGGGGCTACGAGCAGTACTTC; CDR3: CASSYKRGGYEQYF
V: TRBV18; D: TRBD2; size: NA; J: TRBJ2-7; DNA: TGTGCCAGCTCACCAGGGGAGGGAATGGGCAACGAGCAGTACTTC; CDR3: CASSPGEGMGNEQYF
V: TRBV18; D: TRBD1; size: NA; J: TRBJ1-6; DNA: TGTGCCAGCTCTTCAAATGCCGGGACAGGGGATTCACCCCTCCACTTT; CDR3: CASSSNAGTGDSPLHF
V: TRBV27; D: NA; size: NA; J: TRBJ1-2; DNA: TGTGCCAGCATACATAACTATGGCTACACCTTC; CDR3: CASIHNYGYTF
V: TRBV6-5; D: TRBD2; size: NA; J: TRBJ2-7; DNA: TGTGCCAGCAGGGCTAGCGGGGAATCCTACGAGCAGTACTTC; CDR3: CASRASGESYEQYF
V: TRBV4-1; D: NA; size: NA; J: TRBJ1-4; DNA: TGCGCCAGCAGCCAAGATCTGGGGCCTGCAACAACTAATGAAAAACTGTTTTTT; CDR3: CASSQDLGPATTNEKLFF
V: TRBV24-1; D: NA; size: once; J: TRBJ1-2; DNA: TGTGCCACCCAGGCCTCATGGGGGCCCAACTATGGCTACACCTTC; CDR3: CATQASWGPNYGYTF
V: TRBV5-5; D: NA; size: NA; J: TRBJ1-1; DNA: TGTGCCACCGGGTGGTCGGGACTCCCTGAAGCTTTCTTT; CDR3: CATGWSGLPEAFF
V: TRBV9; D: NA; size: NA; J: TRBJ1-4; DNA: TGTGCCAGCAGCGTGGGGGGGACGGCAACTAATGAAAAACTGTTTTTT; CDR3: CASSVGGTATNEKLFF
V: TRBV6-5; D: TRBD1; size: NA; J: TRBJ1-2; DNA: TGTGCCAGCAGTTACTCGATAGGGACAGCCTATGGCTACACCTTC; CDR3: CASSYSIGTAYGYTF